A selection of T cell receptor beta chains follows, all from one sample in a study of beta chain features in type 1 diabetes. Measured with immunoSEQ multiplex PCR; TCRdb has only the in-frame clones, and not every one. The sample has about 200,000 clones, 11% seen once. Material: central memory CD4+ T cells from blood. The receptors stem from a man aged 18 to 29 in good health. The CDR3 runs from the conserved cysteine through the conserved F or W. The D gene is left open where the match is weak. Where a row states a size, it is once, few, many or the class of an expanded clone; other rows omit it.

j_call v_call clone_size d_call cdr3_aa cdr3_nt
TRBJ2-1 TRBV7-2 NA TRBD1 CASSLDRTGDQFF TGTGCCAGCAGCTTAGATCGGACAGGGGACCAGTTCTTC
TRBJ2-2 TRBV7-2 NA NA CASSRNPGDSTGELFF TGTGCCAGCAGCAGGAACCCGGGAGACAGCACCGGGGAGCTGTTTTTT
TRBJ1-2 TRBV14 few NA CASSQDAGTNYGYTF TGTGCCAGCAGCCAAGACGCAGGGACTAACTATGGCTACACCTTC
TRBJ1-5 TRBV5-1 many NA CASSWDTNQPQHF TGCGCCAGCAGCTGGGACACCAATCAGCCCCAGCATTTT
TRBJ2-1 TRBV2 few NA CASSEASPGDYNEQFF TGTGCCAGCAGTGAAGCGAGTCCAGGGGATTACAATGAGCAGTTCTTC
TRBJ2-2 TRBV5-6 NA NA CASSFDRHTGELFF TGTGCCAGCAGCTTCGATAGGCACACCGGGGAGCTGTTTTTT
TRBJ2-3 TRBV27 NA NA CASSLRPSKVVTQYF TGTGCCAGCAGTTTGCGGCCTTCTAAAGTAGTTACGCAGTATTTT
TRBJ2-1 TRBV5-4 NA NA CASSLKSGSSYNEQFF TGTGCCAGCAGCCTAAAGAGCGGTAGCTCCTACAATGAGCAGTTCTTC
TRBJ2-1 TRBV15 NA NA CATSRDRPYNEQFF TGTGCCACCAGCAGAGATCGGCCCTACAATGAGCAGTTCTTC
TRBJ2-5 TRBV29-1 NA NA CSVERFGPGETQYF TGCAGCGTTGAAAGGTTCGGGCCGGGAGAGACCCAGTACTTC
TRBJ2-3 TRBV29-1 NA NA CSVGRDTSGDTQYF TGCAGCGTTGGCCGGGACACCTCTGGGGATACGCAGTATTTT
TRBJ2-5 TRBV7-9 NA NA CASSLLEEETQYF TGTGCCAGCAGCTTATTGGAGGAGGAGACCCAGTACTTC
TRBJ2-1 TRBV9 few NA CASSVGLAGYNEQFF TGTGCCAGCAGCGTAGGGCTAGCTGGCTACAATGAGCAGTTCTTC
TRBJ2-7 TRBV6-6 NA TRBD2 CASSTGLVYEQYF TGTGCCAGCAGCACGGGACTAGTCTACGAGCAGTACTTC
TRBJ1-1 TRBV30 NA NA CAWMTVYEAFF TGTGCCTGGATGACAGTCTATGAAGCTTTCTTT
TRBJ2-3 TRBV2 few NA CASSDEVGGSTDTQYF TGTGCCAGCAGTGATGAGGTGGGGGGTAGCACAGATACGCAGTATTTT
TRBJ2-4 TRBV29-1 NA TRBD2 CSVEDWGGAKNIQYF TGCAGCGTTGAAGATTGGGGGGGAGCCAAAAACATTCAGTACTTC
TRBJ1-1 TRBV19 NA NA CASSNLYQGGNTEAFF TGTGCCAGTAGTAATCTCTACCAAGGAGGGAACACTGAAGCTTTCTTT
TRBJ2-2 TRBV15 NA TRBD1 CATSRGLRTGGGGELFF TGTGCCACCAGCAGAGGCCTTCGGACAGGGGGTGGCGGGGAGCTGTTTTTT
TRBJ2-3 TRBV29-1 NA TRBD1 CSVVGQGWKTDTQYF TGCAGCGTCGTAGGACAGGGGTGGAAAACAGATACGCAGTATTTT
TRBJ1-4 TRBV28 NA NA CASSAAGVPNEKLFF TGTGCCAGCAGTGCCGCAGGGGTTCCTAATGAAAAACTGTTTTTT
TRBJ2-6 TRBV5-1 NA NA CASSPVLSGANVLTF TGCGCCAGCAGCCCAGTACTATCTGGGGCCAACGTCCTGACTTTC
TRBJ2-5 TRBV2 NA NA CASSLTGSETQYF TGTGCCAGCAGCTTGACGGGGTCGGAGACCCAGTACTTC
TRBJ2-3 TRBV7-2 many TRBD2 CASSLWGGDTQYF TGTGCCAGCAGCTTGTGGGGAGGGGATACGCAGTATTTT
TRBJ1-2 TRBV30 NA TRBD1 CAWSEDRGYGYTF TGTGCCTGGAGTGAGGACAGGGGCTATGGCTACACCTTC
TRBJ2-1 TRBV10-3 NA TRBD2 CAIKGLDLNEQFF TGTGCCATCAAGGGACTAGATCTAAATGAGCAGTTCTTC
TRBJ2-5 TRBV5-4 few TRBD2 CASTLGGETQYF TGTGCCAGCACCTTGGGGGGGGAGACCCAGTACTTC
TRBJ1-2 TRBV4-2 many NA CASSQDGGDLGYGYTF TGTGCCAGCAGCCAAGATGGGGGCGACCTTGGCTATGGCTACACCTTC
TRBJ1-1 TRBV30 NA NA CAWKEALQNTEAFF TGTGCCTGGAAGGAGGCGCTACAGAACACTGAAGCTTTCTTT
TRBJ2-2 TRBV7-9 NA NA CASSHTSNTGELFF TGTGCCAGCAGCCATACTTCGAACACCGGGGAGCTGTTTTTT
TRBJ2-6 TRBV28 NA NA CASSRTGSGANVLTF TGTGCCAGCAGTCGAACGGGGTCTGGGGCCAACGTCCTGACTTTC
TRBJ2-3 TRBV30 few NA CAWSGGKTDTQYF TGTGCCTGGAGTGGGGGGAAGACAGATACGCAGTATTTT
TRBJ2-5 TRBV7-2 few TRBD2 CASSKRVGGRAAETQYF TGTGCCAGCAGCAAAAGGGTCGGCGGGAGGGCGGCAGAGACCCAGTACTTC
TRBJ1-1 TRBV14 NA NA CASSQVGGVNTEAFF TGTGCCAGCAGCCAAGTGGGAGGGGTGAACACTGAAGCTTTCTTT
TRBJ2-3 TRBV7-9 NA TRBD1 CASSSRQGLSTDTQYF TGTGCCAGCAGCTCCCGACAGGGCCTTAGCACAGATACGCAGTATTTT
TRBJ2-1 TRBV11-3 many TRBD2 CASSQGTSVYNEQFF TGTGCCAGCAGCCAAGGGACTAGCGTATACAATGAGCAGTTCTTC
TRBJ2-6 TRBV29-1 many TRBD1 CSVDRDGANVLTF TGCAGCGTAGACAGGGACGGGGCCAACGTCCTGACTTTC
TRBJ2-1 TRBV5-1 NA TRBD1 CASSFGTGVFYNEQFF TGCGCCAGCAGCTTTGGGACAGGAGTTTTCTACAATGAGCAGTTCTTC